The T cell receptor beta chain described here comes from a study of blood T cell repertoires in COVID-19. The repertoire was sequenced with immunoSEQ multiplex PCR; TCRdb's copy has only in-frame clones and lacks some. The sample records some 240,000 clones, roughly 85% being singletons. The CDR3 totals 13 residues. Between the trimmed V and J ends, which lost 6 bases and 5 bases, there was a span of 12 bases. The specimen was peripheral blood. The V and J genes are TRBV12-3 or TRBV12-4 and TRBJ2-3; D may be TRBD1 (6 bases). The source of this sequence is a woman in her 70s with COVID-19, enrolled during active disease. CDR3 residues: CASSRDIGDTQYF. The CDR3 region has the DNA TGTGCCAGCAGCCGGGACATAGGAGATACGCAGTATTTT.